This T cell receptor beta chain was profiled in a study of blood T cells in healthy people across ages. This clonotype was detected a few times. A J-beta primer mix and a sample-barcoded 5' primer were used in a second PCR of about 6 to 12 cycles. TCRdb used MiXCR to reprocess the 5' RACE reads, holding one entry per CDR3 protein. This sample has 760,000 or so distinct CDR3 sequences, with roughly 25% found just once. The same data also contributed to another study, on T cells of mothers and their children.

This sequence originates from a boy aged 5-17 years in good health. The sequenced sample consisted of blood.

CDR3 in DNA: TGCAGTGCTAGATCCGCCTGGGACAGGACGAACTATGGCTACACCTTC. Its protein is CSARSAWDRTNYGYTF. V and J are TRBV20-1 and TRBJ1-2, with 8 nucleotides matching TRBD1. Germline V gives CDR1 DFQATT, CDR2 SNEGSKA (reference sequence). The junction had 10 bases not matched to a gene; V was cut back by 2 bases and J by 2 bases. This CDR3 is built from 16 residues.